These 25 T cell receptor beta chains were sequenced from one sample in a study of resident and recirculating memory T cells in vitiligo. Sequencing was performed with immunoSEQ multiplex PCR; in TCRdb, only in-frame clones are kept and a portion is missing. The repertoire holds 60,000 to 80,000 clones, roughly nine tenths seen once, with over 4.5% in the top ten. Sample: blood. Source of these receptors: a male donor with vitiligo.

V gene TRBV2 combines with J gene TRBJ2-3, with 11 bases aligning to TRBD1. The CDR3 has 15 residues. With 5 bases clipped from V and 3 bases from J, the junction kept 4 bases outside the gene matches. CDR1 is SNHLY and CDR2 is FYNNEI in the germline V gene. CDR3 in amino acids: CASSSGTGGTDTQYF. The DNA of the CDR3 is TGTGCCAGCAGTAGCGGGACAGGGGGAACAGATACGCAGTATTTT.

V and J are TRBV4-1 and TRBJ1-1; D might be TRBD1 (6 bases). Germline V CDR1 and CDR2: MGHRA, YSYEKL. The CDR3 runs to 16 residues. V was cut by 0 bases and J by 2 bases, with 13 bases left in between. The CDR3 sequence is CASSQDYNRVNTEAFF. DNA of the CDR3: TGCGCCAGCAGCCAAGATTATAACAGGGTAAACACTGAAGCTTTCTTT.

The CDR3 DNA is TGTGCCAGCAGTTTATACCTAACTAGCGGGGGGGGCGATGAGCAGTTCTTC. It specifies CASSLYLTSGGGDEQFF. The genes are TRBV27 and TRBJ2-1, with 13 bases that match TRBD2. There are 17 residues in the CDR3. Per germline, CDR1 MNHEY and CDR2 SMNVEV (reference sequence). Trimming took 1 base from V and 8 from J; bases not matched to a gene: 8.

V gene TRBV5-6 combines with J gene TRBJ1-5; TRBD1 is a possible D gene (5 bases). Germline V CDR1 and CDR2: SGHDT, YYEEEE. The CDR3 extends over 9 amino acids. V lost 10 bases to trimming and J lost 6 bases, with 5 bases between them. The CDR3, as DNA: TGTGCCCAGGGTCAGCCCCAGCATTTT. Protein sequence: CAQGQPQHF.

The V gene is TRBV14, the J gene TRBJ1-3; 11 bases agree with TRBD1. Germline CDR1 is SGHDN and CDR2 is FVKESK. The V gene end was trimmed by 3 bases and the J gene end by 4 bases; junction bases not matched to a gene: 2. This CDR3 has 15 amino acids. CDR3 sequence (DNA): TGTGCCAGCAGCCAGAGGACAGGGGGCGGAAACACCATATATTTT. This encodes CASSQRTGGGNTIYF.

V and J are TRBV28 and TRBJ2-7; a weak D match, TRBD1 (6 bases). V was pared by 7 bases and J by 2 bases, with 12 bases between. CDR1 and CDR2 (germline): MDHEN, SYDVKM. CDR3 length: 13 amino acids. The CDR3 DNA reads TGTGCCAGCATCGGCCGGGACACCTACGAGCAGTACTTC. Protein product: CASIGRDTYEQYF.

The chain couples TRBV7-2 to TRBJ2-1; D is unclear. Germline loops: CDR1 SGHTA, CDR2 FQGNSA. V was shortened by 1 base and J by 10 bases, with 8 bases between the two germline ends. The CDR3 consists of 12 residues. CDR3 in DNA: TGTGCCAGCAGCTTAGAGTGGCGGGAGCAGTTCTTC. Protein product: CASSLEWREQFF. Full variable domain (missing parts from reference TRBV7-2 and TRBJ2-1): GAGVSQSPSNKVTEKGKDVELRCDPISGHTALYWYRQSLGQGLEFLIYFQGNSAPDKSGLPSDRFSAERTGGSVSTLTIQRTQQEDSAVYLCASSLEWREQFFGPGTRLTVL.

This rearrangement joins TRBV4-1 to TRBJ2-3; a possible D gene is TRBD2 (6 bases). CDR1 is MGHRA, CDR2 YSYEKL, per germline. Between the trimmed V and J ends, which lost 0 bases and 0 bases, there was a span of 7 bases. This CDR3 has 15 residues. Here the CDR3 reads CASSQEGRSTDTQYF. Written as DNA, the CDR3 is TGCGCCAGCAGCCAAGAAGGGAGGAGCACAGATACGCAGTATTTT.

The chain is built from TRBV19 and TRBJ1-2, with 8 positions matching TRBD1. J lost 4 bases, V lost 6 bases, and 10 bases had no gene match. Germline V gene data show CDR1 as LNHDA and CDR2 as SQIVND (reference sequence). The CDR3 contains 15 residues. The CDR3 DNA reads TGTGCCAGTAGGGTACCCGGACAGGGAACCTATGGCTACACCTTC. Protein sequence: CASRVPGQGTYGYTF. The full variable domain, its missing parts supplied by reference TRBV19 and TRBJ1-2, is DGGITQSPKYLFRKEGQNVTLSCEQNLNHDAMYWYRQDPGQGLRLIYYSQIVNDFQKGDIAEGYSVSREKKESFPLTVTSAQKNPTAFYLCASRVPGQGTYGYTFGSGTRLTVV.

This clone was detected once. The chain carries TRBV7-9 and TRBJ1-2, with 8 positions matching TRBD1. The CDR3 runs 15 residues. Losses at the gene ends were 3 bases for V and 2 bases for J; bases not matched to a gene: 5. Germline V gene lookup returns CDR1 SEHNR and CDR2 FQNEAQ (reference sequence). The CDR3 reads CASSFRDRKNYGYTF. Written as DNA, the CDR3 is TGTGCCAGCAGCTTCCGGGACAGGAAAAACTATGGCTACACCTTC.

The chain joins TRBV4-1 to TRBJ1-6, with 7 bases identical to TRBD1. V lost 4 bases to trimming and J lost 9 bases; unmatched junction nucleotides: 12. The CDR3 loop spans 16 amino acids. Germline CDR1 and CDR2: MGHRA and YSYEKL. In DNA form, the CDR3 reads TGCGCCAGCAGCCTCCTCCCAGGGGGAATTAGTTCACCCCTCCACTTT. The encoded protein is CASSLLPGGISSPLHF.

The CDR3 DNA is TGTGCCAGCAGCCTTGTCGGGACAGCCTACAATGAGCAGTTCTTC. It encodes CASSLVGTAYNEQFF. The V gene is TRBV5-5, the J gene TRBJ2-1; 7 bases match TRBD1. The trim removed 4 bases at V and 2 bases at J, leaving 6 bases unmatched. This CDR3 has 15 amino acids. Per germline, CDR1 SGHKS and CDR2 YYEKEE (reference sequence).

This chain links TRBV19 with TRBJ1-5, with D perhaps TRBD1 (5 bases). Trimming left V 5 bases short and J 7 bases short, with 15 bases between. CDR3 length equals 14 residues. The germline gives CDR1 LNHDA, CDR2 SQIVND (reference sequence). CDR3 sequence reads: CASSSGRATQPQHF. The CDR3 DNA sequence: TGTGCCAGTAGTTCGGGCAGGGCGACGCAGCCCCAGCATTTT.

This chain links TRBV7-9 with TRBJ2-3; maybe TRBD1 (5 bases). Germline CDR1 and CDR2: SEHNR and FQNEAQ (reference sequence). This CDR3 region has 15 residues. V was shortened by 1 base and J by 4 bases, with 12 bases between the two germline ends. This CDR3 reads CASSLVQGLADTQYF. The CDR3 DNA is TGTGCCAGCAGCTTAGTCCAGGGTTTGGCAGATACGCAGTATTTT.

This clone was detected a few times. The rearrangement joins TRBV10-1 to TRBJ2-1, with unresolved D. V was shortened by 1 base and J by 6 bases, with 7 bases between the two germline ends. Germline assignment: CDR1 WNHNN and CDR2 SYGVQD (reference sequence). The CDR3 consists of 13 residues. CDR3 DNA: TGCGCCAGCAGTGAGTGTCAGATCAATGAGCAGTTCTTC. Translated: CASSECQINEQFF.

CDR3 nucleotides: TGTGCCAGCAGTGACCGGACAGGGTATCAGCCCCAGCATTTT. This gives the protein CASSDRTGYQPQHF. The rearrangement links TRBV6-1 to TRBJ1-5; 8 positions match TRBD1. The germline V gene encodes CDR1 MNHNS and CDR2 SASEGT. The J segment lost 5 bases and the V segment lost 3 bases, leaving 3 bases of the junction unmatched. The CDR3 totals 14 residues.

The V gene is TRBV7-9, the J gene TRBJ2-3; 7 bases align to TRBD2. Trimming took 3 bases from V and 6 from J; bases not matched to a gene: 6. Germline loops: CDR1 SEHNR, CDR2 FQNEAQ (reference sequence). The CDR3 covers 14 residues. The CDR3 DNA is TGTGCCAGCAGCTTGGACGCGGGGGTGGATACGCAGTATTTT. Translation gives CASSLDAGVDTQYF.

The V call is TRBV27, the J call TRBJ1-4; TRBD1 aligns across 7 bases. Unmatched junction bases numbered 10, after V lost 7 bases and J lost 8 bases. There are 14 residues in the CDR3. Germline lookup yields CDR1 MNHEY and CDR2 SMNVEV (reference sequence). The CDR3 sequence: CASTAGRGREKLFF. CDR3 nucleotides: TGTGCCAGCACTGCGGGAAGGGGGCGGGAAAAACTGTTTTTT.

Points on this clone: In the same sample, other DNA sequences code for this CDR3. The rearrangement joins TRBV19 to TRBJ2-3; 12 bases align to TRBD2. The CDR3 extends over 17 amino acids. J was trimmed by 2 bases and V by 2 bases; bases with no gene match: 5. Germline assignment: CDR1 LNHDA and CDR2 SQIVND (reference sequence). The CDR3 sequence is CASSISPSGGATDTQYF. DNA of the CDR3: TGTGCCAGTAGTATAAGCCCTAGCGGGGGGGCCACAGATACGCAGTATTTT.

The V call is TRBV9, the J call TRBJ2-7; a possible D gene is TRBD1 (6 bases). The CDR3 consists of 15 residues. The V gene's germline CDR1 is SGDLS and CDR2 YYNGEE. V was cut by 4 bases and J by 3 bases, with 17 bases left in between. CDR3: CASSPTGQSFYEQYF. CDR3 DNA: TGTGCCAGCAGCCCGACAGGACAGTCCTTCTACGAGCAGTACTTC.

The chain has TRBV18 and TRBJ2-1; D might be TRBD2 (6 bases). This CDR3 contains 14 residues. Deletions cut 3 bases from V and 7 bases from J, with 13 bases between. Per the germline V gene, CDR1 is KGHSH and CDR2 is LQKENI. The CDR3 nucleotides read TGTGCCAGCTCACCGCTCGGGGGTCGGAATGAGCAGTTCTTC. The encoded protein is CASSPLGGRNEQFF.

This clone was recorded a few times. V and J are TRBV6-4 and TRBJ1-1; no clear D. CDR1 and CDR2 from the germline V gene are MRHNA and SNTAGT. The CDR3 sequence is 14 residues long. Trimming pared 4 bases from V and 4 bases from J, leaving 13 bases between. DNA for the CDR3: TGTGCCAGCAGTGTCAATCGCGAGAGCACTGAAGCTTTCTTT. This codes for CASSVNRESTEAFF.

V is TRBV2 and J is TRBJ2-7, with D maybe TRBD2 (7 bases). Germline CDR1 and CDR2: SNHLY and FYNNEI. There are 10 residues in the CDR3. V was clipped by 6 bases and J by 12 bases, with 12 bases between them. CDR3 sequence: CASSPGGPYF. CDR3 coding DNA: TGTGCCAGCAGCCCCGGGGGGCCGTACTTC.

The chain has TRBV10-3 and TRBJ1-6, with TRBD1 matching 9 bases. The germline V gene has CDR1 ENHRY and CDR2 SYGVKD. The CDR3 runs 15 residues. J lost 10 bases, V lost 3 bases, and 7 bases had no gene match. This CDR3 is CAISEKGQGGSPLHF. The CDR3 DNA is TGTGCCATCAGTGAAAAGGGACAGGGAGGGTCACCCCTCCACTTT.

This chain links TRBV20-1 with TRBJ2-5; D possibly corresponds to TRBD2 (6 bases). V was pared by 6 bases and J by 4 bases, with 9 bases between. Per germline, CDR1 DFQATT and CDR2 SNEGSKA (reference sequence). This CDR3 has 11 residues. CDR3 bases: TGCAGTGCCGAGGAGGGAGAGACCCAGTACTTC. Protein product: CSAEEGETQYF.